The present TCR beta chain was sequenced within a study of OX40 agonist ivuxolimab in advanced cancers. Study-level background: In three patients, partial responses were observed, one with hepatocellular carcinoma and two with cutaneous melanoma.

Autoimmune disease history or systemic immunosuppression meant exclusion. The table came from immunoSEQ multiplex PCR; TCRdb's copy has only in-frame clones and leaves some out. The data show 80,000 or so clones, with approximately 85% seen just once and 2.4% held by the top ten. The table lists this clone with a few counts. The receptor's source is an adult with an advanced solid tumor such as melanoma, head and neck, liver or kidney cancer. Sequencing was performed on CD4+ or CD8+ T cells sorted from blood, taken in a trial of the OX40 agonist ivuxolimab.

The CDR3 here is CASSDPGQGNTGELFF. The DNA of the CDR3 is TGTGCCAGCAGTGATCCGGGACAGGGGAACACCGGGGAGCTGTTTTTT. This sequence joins TRBV2 and TRBJ2-2; 9 bases are shared with TRBD1. Germline V CDR1 and CDR2: SNHLY, FYNNEI. V gave up 3 bases and J gave up 1 base; unmatched junction bases: 3. The CDR3 covers 16 residues.